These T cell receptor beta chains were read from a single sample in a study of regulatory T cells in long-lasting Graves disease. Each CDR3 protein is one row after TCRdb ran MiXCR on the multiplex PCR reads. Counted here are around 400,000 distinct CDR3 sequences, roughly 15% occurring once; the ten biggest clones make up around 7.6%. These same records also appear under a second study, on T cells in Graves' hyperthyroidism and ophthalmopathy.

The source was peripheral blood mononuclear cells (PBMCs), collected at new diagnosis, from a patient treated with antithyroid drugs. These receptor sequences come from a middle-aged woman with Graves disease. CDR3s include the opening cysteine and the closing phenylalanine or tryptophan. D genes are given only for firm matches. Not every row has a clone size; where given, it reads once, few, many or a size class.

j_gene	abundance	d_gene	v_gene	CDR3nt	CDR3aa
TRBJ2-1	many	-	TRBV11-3	TGTGCCAGCAGTCTAGTGGGGGAACCCCCCTACAATGAGCAGTTCTTC	CASSLVGEPPYNEQFF
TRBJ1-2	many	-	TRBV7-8	TGTGCCAGCAGCCCCACTTTAGGGGCCTTCTATGGCTACACCTTC	CASSPTLGAFYGYTF
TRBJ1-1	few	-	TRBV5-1	TGCGCCAGCAGCTTGGCCAAGGGTAACACTGAAGCTTTCTTT	CASSLAKGNTEAFF
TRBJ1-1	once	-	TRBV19	TGTGCCAGTACCCCAACCCGGGGCACCATGAACACTGAAGCTTTCTTT	CASTPTRGTMNTEAFF
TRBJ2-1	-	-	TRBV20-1	TGCAGTGGAGGGACTGGGGACAATGAGCAGTTCTTC	CSGGTGDNEQFF
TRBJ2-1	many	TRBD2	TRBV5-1	TGCGCCAGCAGCTTGGCGGGACTAGCGGCCCATGAGCAGTTCTTC	CASSLAGLAAHEQFF
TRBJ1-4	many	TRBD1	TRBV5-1	TGCGCCAGCAGCCGTACGACAGGGTCTGAAAAACTGTTTTTT	CASSRTTGSEKLFF
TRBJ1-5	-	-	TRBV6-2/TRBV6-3	TGTGCCAGCAGTTACGTCGTCAGGGGACCTAATCAGCCCCAGCATTTT	CASSYVVRGPNQPQHF
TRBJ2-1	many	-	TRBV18	TGTGCCAGCTCACCCCTAGTCCTCACCACAGAGAATTACAATGAGCAGTTCTTC	CASSPLVLTTENYNEQFF
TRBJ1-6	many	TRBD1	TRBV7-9	TGTGCCAGCAGCCATGGGACAGGGGGATCACCCCTCCACTTT	CASSHGTGGSPLHF
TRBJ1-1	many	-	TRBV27	TGTGCCAGCAGTTTTGTCCGGAACACTGAAGCTTTCTTT	CASSFVRNTEAFF
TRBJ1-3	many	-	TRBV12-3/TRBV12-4	TGTGCCAGCAGTCAAGCCCCATACTACTCTGGAAACACCATATATTTT	CASSQAPYYSGNTIYF
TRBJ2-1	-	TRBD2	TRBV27	TGTGCCAGCAGTTCCGGGGGACTAGCTAGAAATGAGCAGTTCTTC	CASSSGGLARNEQFF
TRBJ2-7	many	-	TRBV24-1	TGTGCCACCAGTGATTCCCGGGAACCACCACCCTTC	CATSDSREPPPF
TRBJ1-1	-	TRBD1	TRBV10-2	TGCGCCACCCTACAGGGGAGGACTGAAGCTTTCTTT	CATLQGRTEAFF
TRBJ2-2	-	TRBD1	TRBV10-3	TGTGCCATCAGTGATGGGACAGGGGAGGCCGGGGAGCTGTTTTTT	CAISDGTGEAGELFF
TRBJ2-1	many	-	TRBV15	TGTGCCACCAGCAGGTCCATCATGAGCTCCTACAATGAGCAGTTCTTC	CATSRSIMSSYNEQFF
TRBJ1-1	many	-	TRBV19	TGTGCCAGTAGTAATCAGGGCAGAGGGACTGAAGCTTTCTTT	CASSNQGRGTEAFF